The rows below give T cell receptor beta chains drawn from one sample of a study of T cells after yellow fever vaccination. One entry per CDR3 protein results from TCRdb running MiXCR on the 5' RACE reads. The table lists approximately 110,000 distinct CDR3 sequences, 7.4% of them singletons, with 2.5% in the top ten. The sequencing used CD4+ T cells sorted from PBMCs, collected less than 11 days after the first yellow fever vaccination. These receptors originate from a man aged 18 to 35 who received the YFV17D yellow fever vaccine. The conserved cysteine and the conserved F or W are not part of the CDR3 here. Fields, in order: J gene, D gene, V gene, CDR3 protein. The D gene is left open where the match is weak.

J: TRBJ2-7
D: -
V: TRBV7-9
CDR3: ASTPAGGSNEQY

J: TRBJ2-3
D: TRBD1
V: TRBV5-1
CDR3: ASSLRQGSDTQY

J: TRBJ2-5
D: -
V: TRBV20-1
CDR3: SARLQGSETQY

J: TRBJ1-1
D: -
V: TRBV6-5
CDR3: ASSYSAMNTEAF

J: TRBJ1-2
D: -
V: TRBV7-2
CDR3: ASRTGTDYGYT

J: TRBJ2-3
D: TRBD2
V: TRBV4-3
CDR3: ASSQSLARGGDTQY

J: TRBJ1-1
D: -
V: TRBV7-6
CDR3: ASSLAPRDTEAF

J: TRBJ2-3
D: TRBD2
V: TRBV5-7
CDR3: ASSELRDYTDTQY

J: TRBJ1-5
D: -
V: TRBV20-1
CDR3: SARGGGQPQH

J: TRBJ2-1
D: -
V: TRBV7-9
CDR3: ASSLDGRPWDVGEQF

J: TRBJ1-1
D: -
V: TRBV6-2/TRBV6-3
CDR3: ASYRGKNTEAF

J: TRBJ1-5
D: -
V: TRBV28
CDR3: ASSRDGRNQPQH

J: TRBJ2-2
D: -
V: TRBV18
CDR3: ASSPGALSGELF

J: TRBJ1-1
D: -
V: TRBV2
CDR3: ASSEAGDTEAF

J: TRBJ1-2
D: -
V: TRBV4-1
CDR3: ASSQVPRYGYT

J: TRBJ2-5
D: -
V: TRBV7-2
CDR3: ASSLNRVETQY

J: TRBJ2-3
D: TRBD1
V: TRBV24-1
CDR3: ATSDPGTADTQY

J: TRBJ2-5
D: -
V: TRBV25-1
CDR3: ASSVAGAQTQY

J: TRBJ2-5
D: -
V: TRBV5-1
CDR3: ASSLGRLQETQY

J: TRBJ2-1
D: TRBD2
V: TRBV6-2/TRBV6-3
CDR3: ASSYSGLGARNEQF

J: TRBJ1-3
D: -
V: TRBV18
CDR3: ASSPGPGNTIY

J: TRBJ2-3
D: TRBD2
V: TRBV7-2
CDR3: ASSLRELAGTDTQY

J: TRBJ2-2
D: -
V: TRBV5-1
CDR3: ASSLALNTGELF

J: TRBJ2-7
D: TRBD2
V: TRBV7-2
CDR3: ASRIPGLAYEQY

J: TRBJ2-7
D: TRBD1
V: TRBV5-6
CDR3: ASSLRGQGDYEQY

J: TRBJ2-3
D: TRBD2
V: TRBV20-1
CDR3: SARDYLAGVDTQY

J: TRBJ2-7
D: TRBD2
V: TRBV6-1
CDR3: ASSQAYGSGALWEQY

J: TRBJ2-3
D: TRBD2
V: TRBV5-6
CDR3: ASSLVNSGGAGDTQY

J: TRBJ2-5
D: -
V: TRBV2
CDR3: ASSPIGLQETQY

J: TRBJ2-1
D: TRBD1
V: TRBV29-1
CDR3: SAPPRDRPRGEQF

J: TRBJ2-2
D: -
V: TRBV18
CDR3: ASSAASNTGELF

J: TRBJ2-5
D: TRBD1
V: TRBV10-3
CDR3: AISTGVVETQY

J: TRBJ2-3
D: -
V: TRBV5-4
CDR3: ASSPPDKYTDTKY

J: TRBJ2-3
D: -
V: TRBV2
CDR3: ASQDPDPNTQY

J: TRBJ2-1
D: TRBD2
V: TRBV11-1
CDR3: ASRMGRTSGNYNEQF

J: TRBJ2-1
D: -
V: TRBV5-6
CDR3: ASSWRTGRRRYNEQF

J: TRBJ1-4
D: TRBD1
V: TRBV5-1
CDR3: ASSLATGSNEKLF

J: TRBJ1-2
D: TRBD1
V: TRBV2
CDR3: ASSDNRGYGYT

J: TRBJ2-1
D: TRBD2
V: TRBV5-1
CDR3: ASSQLAGSSYNEQF

J: TRBJ2-1
D: TRBD2
V: TRBV11-2
CDR3: ASRQPGLAGGQNEQF

J: TRBJ2-3
D: -
V: TRBV5-1
CDR3: ASSSGGRAVDTQY

J: TRBJ1-1
D: TRBD1
V: TRBV5-1
CDR3: ASSRGTEGAAF

J: TRBJ2-5
D: TRBD2
V: TRBV15
CDR3: ATRAGTGQETQY

J: TRBJ2-3
D: -
V: TRBV28
CDR3: ASTHHTGGTDTQY

J: TRBJ2-2
D: TRBD2
V: TRBV7-3
CDR3: ASTRRAGGPISTGELF

J: TRBJ2-2
D: TRBD2
V: TRBV24-1
CDR3: ATAPYGGITGELF

J: TRBJ2-3
D: -
V: TRBV7-8
CDR3: ASSLETPYLITDTQY

J: TRBJ2-5
D: -
V: TRBV10-3
CDR3: AISESTADQETQY

J: TRBJ2-3
D: -
V: TRBV5-1
CDR3: ASSLFSSGSPDTQY

J: TRBJ1-1
D: -
V: TRBV7-2
CDR3: ASSPLRTAKNTEAF

J: TRBJ2-3
D: TRBD2
V: TRBV11-2
CDR3: ASSSWLVAGGSTDTQY

J: TRBJ1-2
D: -
V: TRBV10-3
CDR3: AISPHSSDYGYT

J: TRBJ2-7
D: TRBD1
V: TRBV4-3
CDR3: ASSLSRQGDYEQY

J: TRBJ2-1
D: TRBD2
V: TRBV5-1
CDR3: ASRSSGVYNEQF

J: TRBJ2-5
D: -
V: TRBV7-2
CDR3: ASSWRQEGRETQY

J: TRBJ1-5
D: -
V: TRBV5-5
CDR3: ASSLWGSGNQPQH

J: TRBJ2-1
D: -
V: TRBV5-1
CDR3: ASSWGNGVGNEQF